The TCR beta chain under discussion was sequenced for a study of cytomegalovirus exposure and HLA in healthy donors. On the study more broadly: Earlier, 150 million to 200 million T cells were analyzed, and 90 million to 140 million unique TCR beta sequences were found among them. Study outcomes and limitations: Later work showed greater clonal expansion in HLA-associated TCR beta chains than in equally common others.

As concerns this clone: Its antigen is not known.

The donors were healthy bone marrow donors. The donors, nominally healthy at sampling, likely had unrecorded immune exposures. This CDR3 is built from 15 residues. CDR1 is GTSNPN, CDR2 SVGIG, per germline (reference sequence). V was clipped by 3 bases and J by 7 bases; unmatched bases: 7. The PCR was carried out with 60 Vbeta primers and 13 Jbeta primers. Profiled with immunoSEQ multiplex PCR; TCRdb holds only in-frame clones, not every one. The sample yields 150,000 to 200,000 clones, roughly 13% seen once. The chain is built from TRBV30 and TRBJ1-6, with TRBD1 matching over 9 bases. The sequenced sample was PBMCs. The source is a man over 45 in good health and CMV-seropositive. The CDR3 reads CAWSRGTGKNSPLHF. DNA of the CDR3: TGTGCCTGGAGCCGAGGGACAGGGAAGAATTCACCCCTCCACTTT.